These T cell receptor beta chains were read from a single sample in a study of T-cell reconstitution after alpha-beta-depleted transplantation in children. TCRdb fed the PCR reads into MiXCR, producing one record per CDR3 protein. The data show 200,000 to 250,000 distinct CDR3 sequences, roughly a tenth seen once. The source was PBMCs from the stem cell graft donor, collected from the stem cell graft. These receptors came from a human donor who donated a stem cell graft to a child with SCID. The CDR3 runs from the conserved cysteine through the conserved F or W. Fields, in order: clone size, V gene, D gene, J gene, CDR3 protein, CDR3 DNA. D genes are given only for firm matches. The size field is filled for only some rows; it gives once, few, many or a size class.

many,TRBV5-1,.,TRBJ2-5,CASSEEKETQYF,TGCGCCAGCAGCGAAGAAAAAGAGACCCAGTACTTC
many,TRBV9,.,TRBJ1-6,CASSVAPGGASSPLHF,TGTGCCAGCAGCGTAGCCCCGGGAGGGGCGAGTTCACCCCTCCACTTT
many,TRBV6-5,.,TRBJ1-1,CASSYKAYTEAFF,TGTGCCAGCAGTTACAAGGCCTACACTGAAGCTTTCTTT
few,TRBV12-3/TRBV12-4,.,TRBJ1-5,CASCSGVPGGRLNQPQHF,TGTGCCAGCTGTTCAGGGGTCCCCGGAGGTCGGCTGAATCAGCCCCAGCATTTT
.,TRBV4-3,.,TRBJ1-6,CASSQFSASPLPF,TGCGCCAGCAGCCAGTTTTCAGCCTCACCCCTCCCCTTT
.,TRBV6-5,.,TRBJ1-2,CASSYSTSNYGYTF,TGTGCCAGCAGTTACTCGACCAGCAACTATGGCTACACCTTC
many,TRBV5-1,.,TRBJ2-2,CASSFPYQPPGELFF,TGCGCCAGCAGCTTTCCATATCAACCCCCCGGGGAGCTGTTTTTT
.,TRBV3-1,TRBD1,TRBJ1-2,CASSHRDRRNYGYTF,TGTGCCAGCAGCCACCGGGACAGGCGAAACTATGGCTACACCTTC
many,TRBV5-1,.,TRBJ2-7,CASKKTGGSYEQYF,TGCGCCAGCAAGAAAACGGGCGGCTCCTACGAGCAGTACTTC
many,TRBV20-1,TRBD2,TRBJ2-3,CSARDGGGLDTQYF,TGCAGTGCTAGAGATGGCGGGGGACTAGATACGCAGTATTTT
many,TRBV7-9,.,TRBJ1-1,CASTPPSGHWDTEAFF,TGTGCCAGCACCCCCCCTTCGGGGCACTGGGACACTGAAGCTTTCTTT
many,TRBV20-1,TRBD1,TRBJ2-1,CSAGKRTGRNEQFF,TGCAGTGCTGGCAAGCGGACAGGAAGGAATGAGCAGTTCTTC
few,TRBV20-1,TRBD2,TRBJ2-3,CSARDQALASTDTQYF,TGCAGTGCTAGAGATCAGGCACTAGCGAGCACAGATACGCAGTATTTT
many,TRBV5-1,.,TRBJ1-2,CASSLEATGGYGYTF,TGCGCCAGCAGCTTGGAAGCGACGGGTGGATATGGCTACACCTTC
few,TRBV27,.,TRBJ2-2,CASSSARTGELFF,TGTGCCAGCAGTTCCGCCCGCACCGGGGAGCTGTTTTTT
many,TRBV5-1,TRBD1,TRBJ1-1,CASSLDGQVGTEAFF,TGCGCCAGCAGCTTGGATGGACAGGTCGGCACTGAAGCTTTCTTT
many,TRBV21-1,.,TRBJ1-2,CASSKALRDRGRPAGYTF,TGTGCCAGCAGCAAAGCGCTCCGGGACAGGGGGCGCCCCGCTGGCTACACCTTC
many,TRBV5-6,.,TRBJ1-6,CASSPDLGNSPLHF,TGTGCCAGCAGCCCTGACCTAGGAAATTCACCCCTCCACTTT
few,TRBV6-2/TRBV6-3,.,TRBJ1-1,CASTLLTGNTEAFF,TGTGCCAGCACCTTACTCACAGGGAACACTGAAGCTTTCTTT
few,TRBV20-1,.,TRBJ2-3,CSARVRGWTDTQYF,TGCAGTGCTAGGGTTAGGGGATGGACAGATACGCAGTATTTT
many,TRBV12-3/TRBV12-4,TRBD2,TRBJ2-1,CASSLRAGSYNEQFF,TGTGCCAGCAGTTTGAGAGCGGGGTCCTACAATGAGCAGTTCTTC
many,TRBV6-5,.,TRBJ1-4,CASRLGRVNEKLFF,TGTGCCAGCAGACTAGGGCGGGTTAATGAAAAACTGTTTTTT
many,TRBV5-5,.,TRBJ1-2,CASSLAGYGYGYTF,TGTGCCAGCAGCTTGGCGGGGTACGGCTATGGCTACACCTTC
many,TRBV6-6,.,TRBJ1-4,CASSYRGNEKLFF,TGTGCCAGCAGTTACAGAGGGAATGAAAAACTGTTTTTT
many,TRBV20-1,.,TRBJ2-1,CSAKVGGSSSYNEQFF,TGCAGTGCTAAAGTGGGGGGATCCAGCTCCTACAATGAGCAGTTCTTC
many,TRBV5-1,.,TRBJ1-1,CASSHDPQTSNTEAFF,TGCGCCAGCAGTCATGACCCACAGACTTCGAACACTGAAGCTTTCTTT
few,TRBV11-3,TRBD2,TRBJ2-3,CASSAGLAGSTDTQYF,TGTGCCAGCAGCGCGGGACTAGCGGGGAGCACAGATACGCAGTATTTT
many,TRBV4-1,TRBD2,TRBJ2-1,CASSQPTLAGGVYEQFF,TGCGCCAGCAGCCAACCAACACTAGCGGGGGGGGTGTATGAGCAGTTCTTC
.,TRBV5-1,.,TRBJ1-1,CASSLAPTGTGEAFF,TGCGCCAGCAGCTTGGCCCCCACGGGGACGGGTGAAGCTTTCTTT
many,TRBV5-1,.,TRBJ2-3,CASSLAGRNTDTQYF,TGCGCCAGCAGCTTGGCCGGGCGTAACACAGATACGCAGTATTTT
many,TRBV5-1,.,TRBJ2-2,CASSLPLQGNTGELFF,TGCGCCAGCAGCTTGCCCCTACAGGGTAACACCGGGGAGCTGTTTTTT
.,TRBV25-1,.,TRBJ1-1,CASSFHGRVTEAFF,TGTGCCAGCAGTTTCCACGGAAGGGTTACTGAAGCTTTCTTT
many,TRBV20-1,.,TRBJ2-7,CSASLRQVRSSYEQYF,TGCAGTGCTAGCCTACGACAGGTCAGGAGCTCCTACGAGCAGTACTTC
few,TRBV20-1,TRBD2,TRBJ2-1,CCARDRGTGGVYNEQFF,TGCTGTGCTAGAGATCGTGGGACGGGGGGGGTCTACAATGAGCAGTTCTTC
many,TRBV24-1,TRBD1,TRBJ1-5,CATSDSHLTGYEGNQPQHF,TGTGCCACCAGTGATTCCCATTTGACAGGGTACGAGGGAAATCAGCCCCAGCATTTT
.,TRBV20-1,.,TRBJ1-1,CSASRTFDEAFF,TGCAGTGCTAGCCGTACATTCGATGAAGCTTTCTTT
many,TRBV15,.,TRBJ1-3,CATSRDVGPGNTIYF,TGTGCCACCAGCAGAGATGTGGGACCTGGAAACACCATATATTTT
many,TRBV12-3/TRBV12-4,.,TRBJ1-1,CASTRVTEAFF,TGTGCCAGCACCAGGGTCACTGAAGCTTTCTTT